Listed below are T cell receptor beta chains from one sample, sequenced in a study of shared clonotypes between healthy human individuals. Sequencing used immunoSEQ multiplex PCR; TCRdb keeps in-frame clones, though not all of them. This sample has roughly 1 million clones, with about 76% found just once. Sequenced input: memory CD4+ T cells sorted from blood. All receptors come from a man aged 18 to 30 in good health. Each CDR3 is given with its conserved first and last residue. A D gene is named only where the DNA matches it firmly. Part of the rows lack a size; the others show once, few, many or a class for expanded clones.

CDR3 DNA: TGTGCCAGCAGCTTAAAGGCGGGTGGGGACAAAGCTTTCTTT
CDR3 protein: CASSLKAGGDKAFF
CDR3 length: 14
clone size: few
V gene: TRBV7-9
J gene: TRBJ1-1
D gene: .

CDR3 DNA: TGTGCCAGCAGCGGGACAGGGAAAACGGATACGCAGTATTTT
CDR3 protein: CASSGTGKTDTQYF
CDR3 length: 14
clone size: once
V gene: TRBV2
J gene: TRBJ2-3
D gene: TRBD1

CDR3 DNA: TGCGCCAGCAGCCCCCGCGCGGGAGAGACCGGGGAGCTGTTTTTT
CDR3 protein: CASSPRAGETGELFF
CDR3 length: 15
clone size: .
V gene: TRBV4-3
J gene: TRBJ2-2
D gene: TRBD2

CDR3 DNA: TGTGCCAGCAGCGTCTCTAGCGGGGGGTCGTACGAGCAGTACTTC
CDR3 protein: CASSVSSGGSYEQYF
CDR3 length: 15
clone size: .
V gene: TRBV7-2
J gene: TRBJ2-7
D gene: TRBD2

CDR3 DNA: TGTGCCAGCAGCTCTCGACTAGCGGGGGTAGATACGCAGTATTTT
CDR3 protein: CASSSRLAGVDTQYF
CDR3 length: 15
clone size: .
V gene: TRBV7-2
J gene: TRBJ2-3
D gene: TRBD2

CDR3 DNA: TGTGCCTGGAGTGTACCTAGCGGGGGCACAGATACGCAGTATTTT
CDR3 protein: CAWSVPSGGTDTQYF
CDR3 length: 15
clone size: few
V gene: TRBV30
J gene: TRBJ2-3
D gene: TRBD2

CDR3 DNA: TGTGCCAGCTCACCAACACAGGAGCGCACCGGGGAGCTGTTTTTT
CDR3 protein: CASSPTQERTGELFF
CDR3 length: 15
clone size: .
V gene: TRBV18
J gene: TRBJ2-2
D gene: .

CDR3 DNA: TGCGCCAGCAGCTTGGTGGCGCAGGGAGGGACCGGGGAGCTGTTTTTT
CDR3 protein: CASSLVAQGGTGELFF
CDR3 length: 16
clone size: few
V gene: TRBV5-1
J gene: TRBJ2-2
D gene: TRBD2

CDR3 DNA: TGTGCCAGCAGCCGACTCTCGAGCGGGAACACCGGGGAGCTGTTTTTT
CDR3 protein: CASSRLSSGNTGELFF
CDR3 length: 16
clone size: .
V gene: TRBV7-9
J gene: TRBJ2-2
D gene: .

CDR3 DNA: TGTGCCAGCTCACCACTGGATTCGAACACTGAAGCTTTCTTT
CDR3 protein: CASSPLDSNTEAFF
CDR3 length: 14
clone size: .
V gene: TRBV18
J gene: TRBJ1-1
D gene: .

CDR3 DNA: TGTGCCAGCAGTCTGGGTAGCGGGGGGACGTTCTTC
CDR3 protein: CASSLGSGGTFF
CDR3 length: 12
clone size: .
V gene: TRBV28
J gene: TRBJ2-1
D gene: TRBD2

CDR3 DNA: TGTGCCAGCAGCTTAGACAGGGGCGAGGGTGAGCAGTTCTTC
CDR3 protein: CASSLDRGEGEQFF
CDR3 length: 14
clone size: .
V gene: TRBV7-3
J gene: TRBJ2-1
D gene: TRBD1

CDR3 DNA: TGTGCCAGCACCCTAGCGGGTGGATACGAGCAGTACTTC
CDR3 protein: CASTLAGGYEQYF
CDR3 length: 13
clone size: .
V gene: TRBV7-9
J gene: TRBJ2-7
D gene: TRBD2

CDR3 DNA: TGCGCCAGCAGCGACGGACAGGGGAATGGCTACACCTTC
CDR3 protein: CASSDGQGNGYTF
CDR3 length: 13
clone size: .
V gene: TRBV5-1
J gene: TRBJ1-2
D gene: TRBD1

CDR3 DNA: TGTGCCAGCAGCTTCGGTATCAGCTCTGGAAACACCATATATTTT
CDR3 protein: CASSFGISSGNTIYF
CDR3 length: 15
clone size: once
V gene: TRBV4-2
J gene: TRBJ1-3
D gene: .

CDR3 DNA: TGTGCCAGCAGTGACTCGATCACGGGGGGCATGGGTGGCTACACCTTC
CDR3 protein: CASSDSITGGMGGYTF
CDR3 length: 16
clone size: .
V gene: TRBV6-4
J gene: TRBJ1-2
D gene: .

CDR3 DNA: TGTGCCAGCAGCCGATGGGGGACAGGGGACTACGAGCAGTACTTC
CDR3 protein: CASSRWGTGDYEQYF
CDR3 length: 15
clone size: .
V gene: TRBV11-2
J gene: TRBJ2-7
D gene: TRBD1

CDR3 DNA: TGTGCCGTGAGGGACAGCGAGGGGCCCCAGCATTTT
CDR3 protein: CAVRDSEGPQHF
CDR3 length: 12
clone size: .
V gene: TRBV10-3
J gene: TRBJ1-5
D gene: TRBD1

CDR3 DNA: TGTGCCAGTAGTATCTCCGGACAGGGGGCGAACACCATATATTTT
CDR3 protein: CASSISGQGANTIYF
CDR3 length: 15
clone size: few
V gene: TRBV19
J gene: TRBJ1-3
D gene: TRBD1

CDR3 DNA: TGTGCCAGCAGCTTAGCGGGAGCGTCGGCCCGCACAGATACGCAGTATTTT
CDR3 protein: CASSLAGASARTDTQYF
CDR3 length: 17
clone size: .
V gene: TRBV7-2
J gene: TRBJ2-3
D gene: .

CDR3 DNA: TGTGCCAGCAGTGAATCGGGGACAGGGGATGAAAAACTGTTTTTT
CDR3 protein: CASSESGTGDEKLFF
CDR3 length: 15
clone size: .
V gene: TRBV25-1
J gene: TRBJ1-4
D gene: TRBD1

CDR3 DNA: TGTGCCAGCAGGACACAGGGGTTGAACACTGAAGCTTTCTTT
CDR3 protein: CASRTQGLNTEAFF
CDR3 length: 14
clone size: once
V gene: TRBV2
J gene: TRBJ1-1
D gene: TRBD1

CDR3 DNA: TGTGCCAGCAGTTCCGGAGGGCCAGGCATCTCCAATGAGCAGTTCTTC
CDR3 protein: CASSSGGPGISNEQFF
CDR3 length: 16
clone size: once
V gene: TRBV6-5
J gene: TRBJ2-1
D gene: .

CDR3 DNA: TGTGCCAGCAGCGTAGACGGGGGATCCTACGAGCAGTACTTC
CDR3 protein: CASSVDGGSYEQYF
CDR3 length: 14
clone size: .
V gene: TRBV9
J gene: TRBJ2-7
D gene: .

CDR3 DNA: TGCAGCGTTTTAAGAGCGCGGACAGGGGTTTTCGAGCAGTACTTC
CDR3 protein: CSVLRARTGVFEQYF
CDR3 length: 15
clone size: .
V gene: TRBV29-1
J gene: TRBJ2-7
D gene: TRBD1

CDR3 DNA: TGCGCCAGCAGCTCCGGACTAGACGGCAATGAGCAGTTCTTC
CDR3 protein: CASSSGLDGNEQFF
CDR3 length: 14
clone size: few
V gene: TRBV5-1
J gene: TRBJ2-1
D gene: TRBD2

CDR3 DNA: TGTGCCAGCAGCCCCCTAGGTGGCGGGGCCGGGAATGAGCAGTTCTTC
CDR3 protein: CASSPLGGGAGNEQFF
CDR3 length: 16
clone size: few
V gene: TRBV9
J gene: TRBJ2-1
D gene: .

CDR3 DNA: TGTGCCTGGAGTGCAAAGGGACAGGGGGCTGAAGAGCAGTACTTC
CDR3 protein: CAWSAKGQGAEEQYF
CDR3 length: 15
clone size: .
V gene: TRBV30
J gene: TRBJ2-7
D gene: TRBD1